The rows below give T cell receptor beta chains drawn from one sample of a study of naive and memory T cell subsets. A single record per CDR3 protein comes from TCRdb applying MiXCR to the 5' RACE reads. The sample consists of about 62,000 distinct CDR3 sequences, approximately 8% of them appearing once. Receptors originate from a female donor in good health. Each CDR3 is given with its conserved first and last residue. The order of the fields is D gene, V gene, clone size, J gene, CDR3 DNA, CDR3 protein. A D gene is named only where the DNA matches it firmly. Clone sizes are given selectively: once, few, many, or a class where the clone is expanded.

-,TRBV6-1,-,TRBJ1-2,TGTGCCAGCAGAGCGGGGCCTTACTATGGCTACACCTTC,CASRAGPYYGYTF
-,TRBV19,few,TRBJ1-1,TGTGCCAGTAGTATAGATTCCAGGGGCGGGACTGAAGCTTTCTTT,CASSIDSRGGTEAFF
-,TRBV12-3/TRBV12-4,many,TRBJ1-1,TGTGCCAGCAGTGTAAACTGGGGATTCGGGGCTGAAGCTTTCTTT,CASSVNWGFGAEAFF
-,TRBV27,-,TRBJ1-1,TGTGCCAGCAAGAGGAGCACTGAAGCTTTCTTT,CASKRSTEAFF
-,TRBV12-3/TRBV12-4,-,TRBJ1-3,TGTGCCAGCAGTTTAGCCCGCCGTGTTCAAGCTGGAAACACCATATATTTT,CASSLARRVQAGNTIYF
-,TRBV21-1,many,TRBJ1-2,TGTGCCAGCACCCCCAAGGCTTCGGGGATGGCCCTATCCTATGGCTACACCTTC,CASTPKASGMALSYGYTF
TRBD1,TRBV7-8,few,TRBJ2-7,TGTGCCAGCAGCTCCCAACCGACAGGGAGTCTCGAGCAGTACTTC,CASSSQPTGSLEQYF
-,TRBV27,few,TRBJ2-1,TGTGCCAGCAGTTTATTATCGCCCTACAATGAGCAGTTCTTC,CASSLLSPYNEQFF
-,TRBV30,few,TRBJ2-5,TGTGCCTGGAGTGGGACTGCCACCTCGGAGACCCAGTACTTC,CAWSGTATSETQYF
-,TRBV6-6,-,TRBJ2-1,TGTGCCAGCAGTCTACGACCGGGACTGACCTACAATGAGCAGTTCTTC,CASSLRPGLTYNEQFF
-,TRBV12-5,few,TRBJ1-1,TGTGCTAGTGGTTTGGAGGGGAACACTGAAGCTTTCTTT,CASGLEGNTEAFF
-,TRBV29-1,many,TRBJ2-3,TGCAGCGTTGCTGGGGCGCAGTGGGATACGCAGTATTTT,CSVAGAQWDTQYF
-,TRBV7-2,many,TRBJ1-1,TGTGCCAGCAGCTTAGGAATGGGCACTGAAGCTTTCTTT,CASSLGMGTEAFF
-,TRBV12-3/TRBV12-4,few,TRBJ2-1,TGTGCCAGCAGTTCCCAGGGGATTGAGCAGTTCTTC,CASSSQGIEQFF
-,TRBV20-1,many,TRBJ2-2,TGCAGTGCGGAAATGGGGGGTGCTAGCACCGGGGAGCTGTTTTTT,CSAEMGGASTGELFF
-,TRBV7-9,-,TRBJ1-1,TGTGCCAGCAGCTTATACGGCAACACTGAAGCTTTCTTT,CASSLYGNTEAFF